Sequencing of this TCR beta chain was carried out in a study of T-cell memory formation after mild COVID-19. Whole-study findings and limits: Certain responding clones were present in pre-infection memory, suggesting participation of cross-reactive memory.

This clonotype was seen more than once but under ten times. What it recognizes is unknown. The CDR3 is made up of 14 amino acids. V was trimmed by 1 base and J by 7 bases, leaving 8 bases between them. Per germline, CDR1 LNHNV and CDR2 YYDKDF (reference sequence). TCRalpha and TCRbeta libraries used 5'RACE with constant-segment primers and UMIs. TCRdb processed the 5' RACE reads anew with MiXCR; each CDR3 protein has one entry. The sample lists fewer than 550,000 distinct CDR3 sequences, 20% occurring once. What was sequenced was PBMCs or a T cell subset sorted from them (not recorded which). The clonotype originates from an adult woman who had mild COVID-19 (a few samples of this study predate the infection). Cell type and time point are not known. The chain employs TRBV15 and TRBJ1-6, with D hard to call. DNA for the CDR3: TGTGCCACCAGCAGAGCTCACGGAAATTCACCCCTCCACTTT. Protein product: CATSRAHGNSPLHF.